What follows is one T cell receptor beta chain and its context. This sample was taken from a study of cytomegalovirus exposure and HLA in healthy donors. The CDR3 contains 15 residues. Germline V lookup: CDR1 LNHNV, CDR2 YYDKDF (reference sequence). Trimming removed 2 bases from V and 7 bases from J, with 15 bases in between. Clones were read by immunoSEQ multiplex PCR, and TCRdb kept only the in-frame ones, dropping some. The sample includes about 240,000 clones, 87% of them seen just once. This TCR came from a man between 18 and 29 years old in good health and CMV-seronegative. The V call is TRBV15, the J call TRBJ2-1; TRBD2 is a possible D gene (6 bases). The specimen was PBMCs. The chain's CDR3 is CATSRRVREWNEQFF. The DNA of the CDR3 is TGTGCCACCAGCAGAAGGGTACGGGAGTGGAATGAGCAGTTCTTC.